The 2 T cell receptor beta chains below all came from one sample that was sequenced in a study of early T cells in non-severe SARS-CoV-2 infection. TCRdb independently ran MiXCR on the 5' RACE reads; one entry per CDR3 protein. The table shows 55,000 to 65,000 distinct CDR3 sequences, with more than 12% occurring only once. The sample here was whole blood, taken at baseline. All receptors come from an adult who was a healthcare worker with PCR-confirmed SARS-CoV-2 infection or an uninfected control (not recorded which).

The V call is TRBV5-1, the J call TRBJ2-1; TRBD2 matches at 9 bases. Per germline, CDR1 SGHRS and CDR2 YFSETQ. The V and J ends lost 4 bases and 5 bases, in that order; junction bases with no gene match: 10. This CDR3 has 16 residues. CDR3 coding DNA: TGCGCCAGCAGCCTGTTGGCTAGCGGGGTAGACAATGAGCAGTTCTTC. This translates into CASSLLASGVDNEQFF.

This clonotype appeared a few times. The chain joins TRBV5-5 to TRBJ2-1; D is possibly TRBD2 (6 bases). The CDR3 has 15 residues. CDR1 is SGHKS and CDR2 is YYEKEE in the germline V gene (reference sequence). Deletions cut 4 bases from V and 4 bases from J, with 15 bases between. The CDR3 nucleotides are TGTGCCAGCAGCCCGCAGGCGGGAACTTACAATGAGCAGTTCTTC. Its translation is CASSPQAGTYNEQFF.